Listed below are T cell receptor beta chains from one sample, sequenced in a study of cytomegalovirus exposure and HLA in healthy donors. Produced via immunoSEQ multiplex PCR; TCRdb's table is partial and in-frame only. The data hold 120,000 to 150,000 clones, with around 72% observed a single time. Sequencing was done on a sample of PBMCs. The receptors were sampled from a man aged 40-50 years in good health and CMV-seronegative. The CDR3 runs from the conserved cysteine through the conserved F or W. Fields, in order: V gene, clone size, D gene, J gene, CDR3 length, CDR3 DNA, CDR3 protein. The D gene is left open where the match is weak. Size is omitted from some rows. Given values are once, few, many or a class for expanded clones.

TRBV27	.	TRBD2	TRBJ2-7	17	TGTGCCAGCGCAGTTTACATAGTACAAGGGAGGGTAGGGGAGCAGTACTTC	CASAVYIVQGRVGEQYF
TRBV5-6	few	.	TRBJ1-2	17	TGTGCCAGCAGCTGGATGGACAGTCGGACCGACTCTGATGGCTACACCTTC	CASSWMDSRTDSDGYTF
TRBV18	.	TRBD1	TRBJ2-7	14	TGTGCCAGCTCTTACGACAGGGGGTCCTACGAGCAGTACTTC	CASSYDRGSYEQYF
TRBV5-1	.	.	TRBJ1-1	14	TGCGCCAGCAGCTTCAACCCAGAGAACACTGAAGCTTTCTTT	CASSFNPENTEAFF
TRBV28	.	.	TRBJ1-3	15	TGTGCCAGCAGTTCAACAGGATCCTCTGGAAACACCATATATTTT	CASSSTGSSGNTIYF
TRBV7-2	once	TRBD2	TRBJ2-7	18	TGTGCCAGCAGCTTAGGCGTTGGGGCTAGCGGGAGGGCCCACGAGCAGTACTTC	CASSLGVGASGRAHEQYF
TRBV19	.	.	TRBJ1-5	15	TGTGCCAGTAGTATTGGTGGAGGTAGCAATCAGCCCCAGCATTTT	CASSIGGGSNQPQHF
TRBV5-6	.	.	TRBJ2-7	15	TGTGCCAGCAGCTTGGGGGGTCGGGTTCGGGGCGAGCAGTACTTC	CASSLGGRVRGEQYF
TRBV9	few	.	TRBJ2-3	14	TGTGCCAGCAGCGTAAGGGGGAACACAGATACGCAGTATTTT	CASSVRGNTDTQYF
TRBV27	.	.	TRBJ2-3	13	TGTGCCAGCAGTTTATCCTTAGCAGATACGCAGTATTTT	CASSLSLADTQYF
TRBV5-1	.	.	TRBJ1-3	18	TGCGCCAGCAGCTTTTCCCCCGGGACACAATTATCTGGAAACACCATATATTTT	CASSFSPGTQLSGNTIYF
TRBV5-1	.	.	TRBJ2-3	14	TGCGCCAGCAGCTTGGGGACAGGCACAGATACGCAGTATTTT	CASSLGTGTDTQYF
TRBV2	.	.	TRBJ1-2	15	TGTGCCAGCAGTGAAGTAAAGGGAGCTAACTATGGCTACACCTTC	CASSEVKGANYGYTF
TRBV5-1	.	TRBD1	TRBJ2-7	15	TGCGCCAGCAGCTTGGGGGGACAGGGATACTACGAGCAGTACTTC	CASSLGGQGYYEQYF
TRBV4-3	.	TRBD2	TRBJ2-7	17	TGCGCCAGCAGCCAAGAAATTATAACTAGCGGGAGTGGCGAGCAGTACTTC	CASSQEIITSGSGEQYF
TRBV19	.	.	TRBJ2-7	13	TGTGCCAGTAGTTATGGGAGGACGTACGAGCAGTACTTC	CASSYGRTYEQYF
TRBV5-4	.	TRBD2	TRBJ2-1	18	TGTGCCAGCATCCCTTGGGGGGTAGCGGGGCTAATAAACAATGAGCAGTTCTTC	CASIPWGVAGLINNEQFF
TRBV30	.	TRBD1	TRBJ2-7	12	TGTGCCTGGAGACCAGGGGGATACGAGCAGTACTTC	CAWRPGGYEQYF
TRBV30	.	TRBD1	TRBJ2-7	15	TGTGCCTGGTCTTTTGCCGCAGGGGGCGGTATTGAGCAGTACTTC	CAWSFAAGGGIEQYF
TRBV7-7	.	TRBD2	TRBJ2-7	16	TGTGCCAGCAGCCCCCGGACTAGCGGGAGCTCCTACGAGCAGTACTTC	CASSPRTSGSSYEQYF
TRBV6-1	.	TRBD1	TRBJ1-5	15	TGTGCCAGCAGTGAAATTGACAGGGGTAATCAGCCCCAGCATTTT	CASSEIDRGNQPQHF
TRBV29-1	.	TRBD1	TRBJ1-1	13	TGCAGCGCAGGGACAGTAGCGTACACTGAAGCTTTCTTT	CSAGTVAYTEAFF
TRBV27	.	.	TRBJ2-5	14	TGTGCCAGCAGTTCTACAGGGAGTCAAGAGACCCAGTACTTC	CASSSTGSQETQYF
TRBV4-1	few	.	TRBJ2-1	14	TGCGCCAGCAGCCAGCCCGGACAGCGGTATGAGCAGTTCTTC	CASSQPGQRYEQFF
TRBV6-1	.	.	TRBJ2-7	13	TGTGCCAGCGTTATGACAGGTACCCACGAGCAGTACTTC	CASVMTGTHEQYF
TRBV7-9	.	TRBD1	TRBJ1-5	16	TGTGCCAGCAGCCCTACCTCGGACAGGTCGAATCAGCCCCAGCATTTT	CASSPTSDRSNQPQHF
TRBV7-9	.	TRBD1	TRBJ1-6	16	TGTGCCAGCAGCCGCCTCCCACAGGGGGGCAATTCACCCCTCCACTTT	CASSRLPQGGNSPLHF
TRBV4-2	medium-sized	TRBD1	TRBJ1-5	17	TGTGCCAGCAGCCAAGATTCAGATGGGACAGCCTATCAGCCCCAGCATTTT	CASSQDSDGTAYQPQHF
TRBV15	.	TRBD1	TRBJ1-2	16	TGTGCCACCAGCAGAGCAACAACAGGGGGGGGATATGGCTACACCTTC	CATSRATTGGGYGYTF
TRBV10-3	.	.	TRBJ1-5	15	TGTGCCATCAGTGAGTCGACCCAGGGGAGTCAGCCCCAGCATTTT	CAISESTQGSQPQHF
TRBV5-1	few	.	TRBJ1-2	14	TGCGCCAGCAGCTTGAGGGGTTCTAACTATGGCTACACCTTC	CASSLRGSNYGYTF
TRBV9	.	TRBD2	TRBJ2-2	16	TGTGCCAGCAGCCCCCGGGAGGGGGTGAACACCGGGGAGCTGTTTTTT	CASSPREGVNTGELFF
TRBV2	.	TRBD1	TRBJ2-1	13	TGTGCCAGCGCGGGACAGGGGTACAATGAGCAGTTCTTC	CASAGQGYNEQFF
TRBV2	.	.	TRBJ1-6	16	TGTGCCAGCAGTGGGGGCCTTAGCTCCTATAATTCACCCCTCCACTTT	CASSGGLSSYNSPLHF
TRBV6-1	few	TRBD1	TRBJ2-7	16	TGTGCCAGCAGTGAGGGGGTCGACAGGGTCGGCCACGAGCAGTACTTC	CASSEGVDRVGHEQYF
TRBV5-1	.	TRBD1	TRBJ2-7	14	TGCGCCAGCAGCTTGGGGGACAGGGGCTACGAGCAGTACTTC	CASSLGDRGYEQYF
TRBV30	.	.	TRBJ1-5	13	TGTGCCTGGAGTCACGGCGGCAATCAGCCCCAGAATTTT	CAWSHGGNQPQNF